This T cell receptor beta chain was sequenced for a study of blood T cell repertoires in COVID-19. Study summary: The United States, Italy and Spain were the sources of the acute and convalescent COVID-19 samples. Sources were T cells, B-cell-depleted T cells, or PBMCs; the material itself was cDNA or gDNA.

Under the authors' procedure: The assay estimated nucleated cells by amplifying reference gene primers. TCRdb's copy holds only in-frame clones and misses some; the assay was immunoSEQ multiplex PCR. From that table come the V and J calls and clone size; the DNA was used to work out D and trimming. The sample shows about 83,000 clones, roughly 86% of them seen only once. The CDR3 covers 16 residues. Trimming stripped 5 bases from V and 11 bases from J, with 27 bases between. The germline CDR1 and CDR2 sequences are SGHVS and FQNEAQ. Sequencing input: peripheral blood. The V gene is TRBV7-8, the J gene TRBJ1-1, with D maybe TRBD1 (6 bases). The sequence was obtained from a man aged 45 to 65 with active COVID-19. For the CDR3, the DNA is TGTGCCAGCAGCCTTACCCTTGGGGGCGCACCTATGAATGCTTTCTTT. Translating it yields CASSLTLGGAPMNAFF.